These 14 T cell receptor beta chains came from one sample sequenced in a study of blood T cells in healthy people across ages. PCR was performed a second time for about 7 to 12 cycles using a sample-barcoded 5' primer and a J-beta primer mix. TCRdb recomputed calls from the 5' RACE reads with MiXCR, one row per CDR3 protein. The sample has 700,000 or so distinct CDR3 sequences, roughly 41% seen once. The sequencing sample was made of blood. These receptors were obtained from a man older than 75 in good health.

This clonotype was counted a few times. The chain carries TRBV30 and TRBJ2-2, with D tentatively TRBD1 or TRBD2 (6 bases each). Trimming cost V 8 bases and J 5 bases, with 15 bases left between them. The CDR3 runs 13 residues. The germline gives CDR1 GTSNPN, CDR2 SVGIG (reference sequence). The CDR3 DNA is TGTGCCCAGGGACGGGGGCTGACCGGGGAGCTGTTTTTT. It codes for CAQGRGLTGELFF.

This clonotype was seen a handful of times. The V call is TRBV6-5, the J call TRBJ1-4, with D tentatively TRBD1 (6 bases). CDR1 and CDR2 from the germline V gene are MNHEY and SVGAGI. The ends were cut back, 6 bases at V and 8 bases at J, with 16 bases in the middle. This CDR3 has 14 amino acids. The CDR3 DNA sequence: TGTGCCAGCAGCCAAACAGGGTACGGAGAAAAACTGTTTTTT. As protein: CASSQTGYGEKLFF.

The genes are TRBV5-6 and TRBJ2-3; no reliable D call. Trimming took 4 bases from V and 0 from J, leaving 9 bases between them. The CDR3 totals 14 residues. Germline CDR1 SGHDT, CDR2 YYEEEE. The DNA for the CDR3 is TGTGCCAGCAGCCGCCCGCTTAGCACAGATACGCAGTATTTT. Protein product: CASSRPLSTDTQYF.

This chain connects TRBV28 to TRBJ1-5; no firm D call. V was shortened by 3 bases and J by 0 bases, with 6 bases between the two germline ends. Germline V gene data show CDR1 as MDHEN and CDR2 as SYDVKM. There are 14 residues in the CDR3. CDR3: CASSFQVSNQPQHF. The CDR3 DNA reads TGTGCCAGCAGTTTCCAGGTTAGCAATCAGCCCCAGCATTTT.

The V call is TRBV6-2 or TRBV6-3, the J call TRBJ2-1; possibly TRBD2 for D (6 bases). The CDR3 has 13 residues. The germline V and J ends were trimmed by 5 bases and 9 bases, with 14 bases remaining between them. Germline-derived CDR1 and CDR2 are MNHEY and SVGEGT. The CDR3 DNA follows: TGTGCCAGCAGTGACGGAGGGACGAGTGAGCAGTTCTTC. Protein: CASSDGGTSEQFF.

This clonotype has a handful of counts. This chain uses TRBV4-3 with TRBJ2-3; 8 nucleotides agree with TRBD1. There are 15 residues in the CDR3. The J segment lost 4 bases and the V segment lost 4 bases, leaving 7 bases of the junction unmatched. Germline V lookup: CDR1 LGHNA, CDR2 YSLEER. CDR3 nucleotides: TGCGCCAGCAGCCCGGGGACAGGCCCTTCAGATACGCAGTATTTT. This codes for CASSPGTGPSDTQYF.

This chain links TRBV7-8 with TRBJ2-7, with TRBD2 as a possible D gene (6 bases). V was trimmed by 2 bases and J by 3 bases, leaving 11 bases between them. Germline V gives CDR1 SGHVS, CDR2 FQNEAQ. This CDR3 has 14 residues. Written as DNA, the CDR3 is TGTGCCAGCAGCTTAAGTACTAGCAACTACGAGCAGTACTTC. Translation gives CASSLSTSNYEQYF.

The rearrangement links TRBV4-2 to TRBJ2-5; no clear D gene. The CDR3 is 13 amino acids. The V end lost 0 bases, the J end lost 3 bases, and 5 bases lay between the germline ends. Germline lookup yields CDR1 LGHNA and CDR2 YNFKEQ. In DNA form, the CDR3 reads TGTGCCAGCAGCCAAGAGCCTGAAGAGACCCAGTACTTC. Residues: CASSQEPEETQYF.

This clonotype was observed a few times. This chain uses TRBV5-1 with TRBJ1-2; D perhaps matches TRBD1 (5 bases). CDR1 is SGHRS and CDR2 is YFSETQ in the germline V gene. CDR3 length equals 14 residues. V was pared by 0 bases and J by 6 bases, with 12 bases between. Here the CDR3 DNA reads TGCGCCAGCAGCTTGGGGGACGAACACAATGGCTACACCTTC. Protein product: CASSLGDEHNGYTF.

CDR3 region: CASRPGQGIRETQYF. The CDR3 DNA is TGTGCCAGCAGACCGGGACAGGGTATTCGGGAGACCCAGTACTTC. The chain has TRBV6-2 or TRBV6-3 and TRBJ2-5, with TRBD1 matching 9 bases. Germline CDR1 and CDR2: MNHEY and SVGEGT. Trimming removed 6 bases from V and 5 bases from J; junction bases left unmatched: 10. The CDR3 extends over 15 amino acids.

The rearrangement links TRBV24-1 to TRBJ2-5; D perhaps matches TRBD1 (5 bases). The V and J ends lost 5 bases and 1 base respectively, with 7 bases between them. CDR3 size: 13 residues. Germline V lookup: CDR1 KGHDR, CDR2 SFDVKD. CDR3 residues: CATSGGSQETQYF. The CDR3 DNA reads TGTGCCACCAGTGGGGGCAGCCAAGAGACCCAGTACTTC.

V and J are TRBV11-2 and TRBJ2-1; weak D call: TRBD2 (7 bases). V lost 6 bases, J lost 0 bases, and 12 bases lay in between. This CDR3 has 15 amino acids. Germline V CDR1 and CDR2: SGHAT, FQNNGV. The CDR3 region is CASSPGGNSYNEQFF. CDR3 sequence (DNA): TGTGCCAGCAGTCCGGGGGGCAACTCCTACAATGAGCAGTTCTTC.

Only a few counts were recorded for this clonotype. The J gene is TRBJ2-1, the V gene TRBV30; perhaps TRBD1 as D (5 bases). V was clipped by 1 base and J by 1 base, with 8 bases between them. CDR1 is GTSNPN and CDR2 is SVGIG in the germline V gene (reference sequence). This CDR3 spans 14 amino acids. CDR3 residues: CAWSEGMSYNEQFF. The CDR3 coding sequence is TGTGCCTGGAGTGAGGGGATGTCCTACAATGAGCAGTTCTTC.

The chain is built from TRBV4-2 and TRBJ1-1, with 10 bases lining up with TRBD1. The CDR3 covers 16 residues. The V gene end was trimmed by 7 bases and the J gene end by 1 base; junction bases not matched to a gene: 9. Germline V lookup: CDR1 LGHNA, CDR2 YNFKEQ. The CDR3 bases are TGTGCCAGCACCCCGAACCGGGACAGGGGGAACACTGAAGCTTTCTTT. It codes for CASTPNRDRGNTEAFF.